The 32 T cell receptor beta chains in this list originate from one sample, sequenced in a study of blood T cell repertoires in COVID-19. Measured with immunoSEQ multiplex PCR; TCRdb has only the in-frame clones, and not every one. Here the sample spans some 150,000 clones, around 76% being singletons. The sequenced material came from peripheral blood. These receptors originate from a man in his 60s with acute or convalescent COVID-19.

The sample holds a few counts of this clone. The gene calls are TRBV7-9 and TRBJ2-1, with D possibly matching TRBD2 (7 bases). The CDR3 has 14 residues. Germline V gives CDR1 SEHNR, CDR2 FQNEAQ (reference sequence). V was pared by 10 bases and J by 2 bases, with 15 bases between. CDR3 sequence: CATRPGGPYNEQFF. The CDR3 nucleotides read TGTGCCACCCGACCGGGGGGCCCCTACAATGAGCAGTTCTTC.

V is TRBV19 and J is TRBJ2-7; no clear D. CDR1 and CDR2 from the germline V gene are LNHDA and SQIVND (reference sequence). The CDR3 has 12 amino acids. Trimming left V 3 bases short and J 3 bases short, with 6 bases between. The CDR3 sequence: CASSMLGYEQYF. The CDR3 nucleotides are TGTGCCAGTAGTATGCTCGGCTACGAGCAGTACTTC. The variable domain in full, completed from reference TRBV19 and TRBJ2-7, reads DGGITQSPKYLFRKEGQNVTLSCEQNLNHDAMYWYRQDPGQGLRLIYYSQIVNDFQKGDIAEGYSVSREKKESFPLTVTSAQKNPTAFYLCASSMLGYEQYFGPGTRLTVT.

This chain connects TRBV6-1 to TRBJ2-3; 10 positions agree with TRBD2. The CDR3 runs to 18 residues. Unmatched junction bases numbered 10, after V lost 2 bases and J lost 2 bases. Germline assignment: CDR1 MNHNS and CDR2 SASEGT. The CDR3 DNA follows: TGTGCCAGCAGTGAATTCCGGACTAGCGGTTTCTCCACAGATACGCAGTATTTT. Translated, it gives CASSEFRTSGFSTDTQYF.

The chain joins TRBV6-2 or TRBV6-3 to TRBJ2-7; 10 bases are shared with TRBD2. The CDR3 is made up of 14 amino acids. Looked up from germline, CDR1 is MNHEY and CDR2 is SVGEGT. The junction had 2 bases not matched to a gene; V was cut back by 5 bases and J by 1 base. The chain's CDR3 is CASSGLAVSYEQYF. For the CDR3, the DNA is TGTGCCAGCAGTGGACTAGCGGTATCCTACGAGCAGTACTTC.

The chain carries TRBV9 and TRBJ2-7, with TRBD2 identical over 9 bases. From germline, CDR1 is SGDLS and CDR2 YYNGEE. J was trimmed by 2 bases and V by 4 bases; bases with no gene match: 10. The CDR3 has 16 amino acids. The CDR3 loop is CASSPRGAGGTYEQYF. The CDR3 nucleotides read TGTGCCAGCAGCCCGAGAGGGGCGGGAGGGACCTACGAGCAGTACTTC.

A remark on this clone: Other DNA sequences of this sample code for an identical CDR3. The chain is built from TRBV18 and TRBJ2-1, with D perhaps TRBD1 (6 bases). The CDR3 runs 13 residues. V dropped 4 bases and J dropped 5 bases, with 9 bases sitting between them. From germline, CDR1 is KGHSH and CDR2 LQKENI. This chain's CDR3 is CASSLNRDNEQFF. The CDR3 DNA reads TGTGCCAGCTCACTGAACAGGGACAATGAGCAGTTCTTC.

The DNA of the CDR3 is TGTGCCAGCAGCTTAGACGGGGGGAGCGGCCAGCCCCAGCATTTT. Its protein product is CASSLDGGSGQPQHF. The J gene is TRBJ1-5, the V gene TRBV7-2, with a tentative D call TRBD1 (5 bases). The CDR3 sequence is 15 residues long. V shed 1 base and J shed 7 bases, with 14 bases lying between them. Germline CDR1 reads SGHTA; CDR2 reads FQGNSA.

The chain employs TRBV10-3 and TRBJ2-7, with 10 nucleotides matching TRBD2. CDR3 length: 15 amino acids. J was trimmed by 2 bases and V by 8 bases; bases with no gene match: 9. CDR1 is ENHRY and CDR2 is SYGVKD in the germline V gene. CDR3: CAIGSGRTLAYEQYF. The DNA of the CDR3 is TGTGCCATCGGTAGCGGGAGGACCTTAGCCTACGAGCAGTACTTC.

The V and J genes are TRBV18 and TRBJ1-1; the D is unclear. The germline V gene has CDR1 KGHSH and CDR2 LQKENI. This CDR3 has 13 residues. V was shortened by 1 base and J by 1 base, with 4 bases between the two germline ends. The CDR3 region has the DNA TGTGCCAGCTCACCACAGAGGAACACTGAAGCTTTCTTT. Its protein product is CASSPQRNTEAFF.

This clone was seen a few times. Written as DNA, the CDR3 is TGTGCCTGGAGTCCTGGGGACAGGGCAGGAAACACCATATATTTT. Its translation is CAWSPGDRAGNTIYF. The V call is TRBV30, the J call TRBJ1-3, with TRBD1 matching over 9 bases. Germline CDR1 is GTSNPN and CDR2 is SVGIG (reference sequence). V trimming: 2 bases; J trimming: 4 bases; junction bases outside the gene matches: 6. The CDR3 runs 15 residues.

The chain employs TRBV29-1 and TRBJ1-5; tentative D call: TRBD1 (6 bases). V gave up 8 bases and J gave up 7 bases, with 18 bases separating them. CDR3 length: 13 amino acids. The germline V gene encodes CDR1 SQVTM and CDR2 ANQGSEA. The CDR3 DNA reads as TGCAGCACTAAAACAGGGCCAGAACAGCCCCAGCATTTT. Amino acid sequence: CSTKTGPEQPQHF.

The rearrangement uses TRBV11-2 and TRBJ2-7, with 7 bases aligning to TRBD1. Per germline, CDR1 SGHAT and CDR2 FQNNGV. J lost 1 base, V lost 4 bases, and 13 bases had no gene match. The CDR3 totals 17 residues. CDR3 nucleotide sequence: TGTGCCAGCAGCTACGTTCTAGGGACAGCCTTTTCCTACGAGCAGTACTTC. Translated: CASSYVLGTAFSYEQYF.

V is TRBV18 and J is TRBJ2-3; 10 bases match TRBD2. This CDR3 spans 12 amino acids. J gave up 14 bases and V 3 bases, and 5 bases lay outside the gene matches. Germline-derived CDR1 and CDR2 are KGHSH and LQKENI. In DNA form, the CDR3 reads TGTGCCAGCTCACCGCGGACTAGCGGCACGTATTTT. Amino acid sequence: CASSPRTSGTYF.

V gene TRBV11-2 combines with J gene TRBJ2-7; 9 nucleotides match TRBD2. V lost 3 bases and J lost 0; bases outside the gene matches: 3. The CDR3 is 15 residues long. Germline loops: CDR1 SGHAT, CDR2 FQNNGV. The DNA for the CDR3 is TGTGCCAGCAGCTTCCTAGCGGGACGCTCCTACGAGCAGTACTTC. Translation gives CASSFLAGRSYEQYF. The entire variable domain, with the rest obtained from reference TRBV11-2 and TRBJ2-7, is as follows: EAGVAQSPRYKIIEKRQSVAFWCNPISGHATLYWYQQILGQGPKLLIQFQNNGVVDDSQLPKDRFSAERLKGVDSTLKIQPAKLEDSAVYLCASSFLAGRSYEQYFGPGTRLTVT.

The rearrangement uses TRBV30 and TRBJ2-3; perhaps TRBD2 as D (5 bases). The CDR3 consists of 14 residues. V was cut by 2 bases and J by 2 bases, with 11 bases left in between. The germline V gene encodes CDR1 GTSNPN and CDR2 SVGIG (reference sequence). The CDR3 is CAWSRGLHTDTQYF. The CDR3 DNA sequence: TGTGCCTGGAGTCGGGGTCTCCACACAGATACGCAGTATTTT.

A word on this clone: It may be a read error: a sequence one base away is much more abundant. The J gene is TRBJ2-2, the V gene TRBV24-1; the match to TRBD2 covers 8 bases. Germline V gene lookup returns CDR1 KGHDR and CDR2 SFDVKD. The CDR3 totals 15 residues. The CDR3 spells CTTSDLLADTGELFF. The CDR3 DNA reads as TGTACCACCAGTGATTTACTAGCGGACACCGGGGAGCTGTTTTTT.

This clone appeared a single time. The V gene is TRBV19, the J gene TRBJ2-1; a possible D gene is TRBD2 (5 bases). Germline CDR1 LNHDA, CDR2 SQIVND (reference sequence). V gave up 6 bases and J gave up 6 bases, with 12 bases separating them. CDR3 size: 13 residues. CDR3 in DNA: TGTGCCAGTAGCCTGGGCGGGTCCAATGAGCAGTTCTTC. Encoded protein: CASSLGGSNEQFF.

This chain uses TRBV4-1 with TRBJ2-7; 11 bases line up with TRBD2. The V gene end was trimmed by 0 bases and the J gene end by 0 bases; junction bases not matched to a gene: 10. The germline V gene has CDR1 MGHRA and CDR2 YSYEKL. The CDR3 sequence is 19 residues long. The CDR3 loop reads CASSQDRPLTSGVSYEQYF. DNA of the CDR3: TGCGCCAGCAGCCAAGATAGGCCGTTGACTAGCGGGGTCTCCTACGAGCAGTACTTC.

The chain uses TRBV5-5 and TRBJ2-2, with D maybe TRBD1 (6 bases). There are 15 residues in the CDR3. Germline V gene sequence: CDR1 SGHKS, CDR2 YYEKEE (reference sequence). Trimming stripped 2 bases from V and 2 bases from J, with 10 bases between. CDR3 sequence: CASSFRDTNTGELFF. The CDR3 coding sequence is TGTGCCAGCAGCTTTCGGGACACCAACACCGGGGAGCTGTTTTTT. The entire variable domain, with the rest obtained from reference TRBV5-5 and TRBJ2-2, is as follows: DAGVTQSPTHLIKTRGQQVTLRCSPISGHKSVSWYQQVLGQGPQFIFQYYEKEERGRGNFPDRFSARQFPNYSSELNVNALLLGDSALYLCASSFRDTNTGELFFGEGSRLTVL.

This clone was found a few times. The DNA for the CDR3 is TGTGCCAGCAGCCAGACTCAGAACACTGAAGCTTTCTTT. Translating it yields CASSQTQNTEAFF. The rearrangement links TRBV14 to TRBJ1-1; D unresolved. V lost 3 bases, J lost 1 base, and 6 bases lay in between. The CDR3 loop spans 13 amino acids. Germline loops: CDR1 SGHDN, CDR2 FVKESK.

The V gene is TRBV10-3, the J gene TRBJ1-3, with a weak D call TRBD1 (5 bases). Germline V gene lookup returns CDR1 ENHRY and CDR2 SYGVKD. The CDR3 is 15 amino acids. The V end lost 2 bases, the J end lost 3 bases, and 11 bases lay between the germline ends. CDR3 residues: CAISEVGGNGNTIYF. CDR3 nucleotides: TGTGCCATCAGTGAGGTCGGGGGAAATGGAAACACCATATATTTT.

The chain recombines TRBV5-4 with TRBJ1-4, with TRBD1 matching 10 bases. The CDR3 has 19 residues. CDR1 and CDR2 from the germline V gene are SGHNT and YYREEE (reference sequence). V was clipped by 4 bases and J by 2 bases; unmatched bases: 14. For the CDR3, the DNA is TGTGCCAGCAGCATTGGCGGGACAGGGGCCTCGCGTACTAATGAAAAACTGTTTTTT. Amino acids: CASSIGGTGASRTNEKLFF.

The V gene is TRBV2, the J gene TRBJ2-1; tentative D call: TRBD1 (6 bases). Trimming took off 5 bases at V and 16 bases at J, with 12 bases between the two ends. The CDR3 spans 10 residues. Per germline, CDR1 SNHLY and CDR2 FYNNEI. This CDR3 reads CASSTGFKFF. The CDR3 bases are TGTGCCAGCAGTACAGGGTTCAAATTCTTC. The whole variable domain, filled in from reference TRBV2 and TRBJ2-1, reads EPEVTQTPSHQVTQMGQEVILRCVPISNHLYFYWYRQILGQKVEFLVSFYNNEISEKSEIFDDQFSVERPDGSNFTLKIRSTKLEDSAMYFCASSTGFKFFGPGTRLTVL.

The chain recombines TRBV19 with TRBJ1-4; possibly TRBD1 for D (6 bases). This CDR3 contains 13 residues. Per germline, CDR1 LNHDA and CDR2 SQIVND (reference sequence). The germline V and J ends were trimmed by 8 bases and 5 bases, with 12 bases remaining between them. In nucleotides, the CDR3 is TGTGCCAGTGGCGACGGACAGAATGAAAAACTGTTTTTT. It codes for CASGDGQNEKLFF. Drawing the rest from reference TRBV19 and TRBJ1-4, the complete variable domain is DGGITQSPKYLFRKEGQNVTLSCEQNLNHDAMYWYRQDPGQGLRLIYYSQIVNDFQKGDIAEGYSVSREKKESFPLTVTSAQKNPTAFYLCASGDGQNEKLFFGSGTQLSVL.

This chain joins TRBV6-2 or TRBV6-3 and TRBJ2-5; 9 bases fit TRBD2. V was pared by 6 bases and J by 2 bases, with 1 base of the junction left unmatched. The CDR3 spans 13 residues. Germline values: CDR1 MNHEY, CDR2 SVGEGT. This CDR3 is CASSGLAQETQYF. The CDR3, as DNA: TGTGCCAGCAGCGGACTAGCGCAAGAGACCCAGTACTTC.

This clone was recorded a few times. This chain connects TRBV5-7 to TRBJ1-3; 9 bases map to TRBD1. Being an ORF, TRBV5-7 has a function that is uncertain. The CDR3 length is 17 residues. V lost 0 bases to trimming and J lost 0 bases; unmatched junction nucleotides: 4. CDR3 region: CASSLADRGGSGNTIYF. The DNA for the CDR3 is TGTGCCAGCAGCTTGGCGGACAGGGGAGGCTCTGGAAACACCATATATTTT.

Notes on this clone: No DNA is shown, since the ends of the CDR3 on it are uncertain; the CDR3 is the one TCRdb lists. V gene TRBV12-2 combines with J gene TRBJ2-5; TRBD2, as called in the table, went unchecked against the DNA. TRBV12-2 is shown as a pseudogene. The CDR3 is 16 residues long, ends included. CDR3 region: CASPVASGSSGETQYF.

V is TRBV18 and J is TRBJ2-1; no firm D call. Germline CDR1 and CDR2: KGHSH and LQKENI. The germline V and J ends were trimmed by 3 bases and 4 bases, with 7 bases remaining between them. This CDR3 has 13 amino acids. CDR3 sequence: CASSPPSYNEQFF. The CDR3 nucleotides are TGTGCCAGCTCACCTCCCTCGTACAATGAGCAGTTCTTC.

The rearrangement uses TRBV7-3 and TRBJ2-1; TRBD2 agrees at 8 bases. There are 16 residues in the CDR3. In germline, CDR1 is SGHTA, CDR2 FQGTGA. Unmatched junction bases numbered 13, after V lost 5 bases and J lost 7 bases. CDR3 residues: CASSSSRVGRANEQFF. The DNA of the CDR3 is TGTGCCAGCAGCAGTAGCAGGGTCGGGAGGGCTAATGAGCAGTTCTTC.

This chain joins TRBV28 and TRBJ2-3; perhaps TRBD2 as D (6 bases). The CDR3 extends over 14 amino acids. Germline CDR1 is MDHEN and CDR2 is SYDVKM. Trimming left V 5 bases short and J 1 base short, with 10 bases between. This CDR3 is CASSVGGGTDTQYF. The CDR3 region has the DNA TGTGCCAGCAGTGTTGGCGGGGGCACAGATACGCAGTATTTT. Full variable domain (missing parts from reference TRBV28 and TRBJ2-3): DVKVTQSSRYLVKRTGEKVFLECVQDMDHENMFWYRQDPGLGLRLIYFSYDVKMKEKGDIPEGYSVSREKKERFSLILESASTNQTSMYLCASSVGGGTDTQYFGPGTRLTVL.

The V gene is TRBV7-9, the J gene TRBJ2-2; possibly TRBD2 for D (5 bases). Trimming left V 3 bases short and J 8 bases short, with 7 bases between. This CDR3 is built from 12 residues. The germline V gene encodes CDR1 SEHNR and CDR2 FQNEAQ (reference sequence). The CDR3 nucleotides are TGTGCCAGCAGCTTGGAGGAGGGGGAGCTGTTTTTT. The encoded protein is CASSLEEGELFF.

V is TRBV10-1 and J is TRBJ1-1, with 12 bases identical to TRBD1. CDR1 and CDR2 (germline): WNHNN, SYGVQD (reference sequence). The CDR3 runs to 14 residues. J lost 6 bases, V lost 4 bases, and 3 bases had no gene match. DNA of the CDR3: TGCGCCAGCAGTGGGGGACAGGGGGCATCTGAAGCTTTCTTT. It translates to CASSGGQGASEAFF.